The sequence of this T cell receptor (beta chain) was determined in a study of T cells in Graves' hyperthyroidism and ophthalmopathy. Turning to the study itself: Before any treatment, at initial diagnosis, peripheral blood was collected.

Disease duration was under 3 months in the ophthalmopathy patients, who also had a Clinical Activity Score of at least 3 and a NOSPECS grade of at least 4. This clonotype was counted at least ten times. What it recognizes is unknown. Findings of the study overall: The model predicted ophthalmopathy a median roughly 6.3 months before onset. Blood also showed most of the thyroid clonotypes that were expanded above 0.001.

Trimming at V came to 3 bases and at J to 2 bases, leaving 6 bases not matched to a gene. The germline V gene has CDR1 KGHSH and CDR2 LQKENI. The CDR3 extends over 15 amino acids. The investigators amplified TCR beta CDR3 regions from RNA transcripts. The TCR CDR3 first-round RT-PCR relied on the HTBI primer set. TCRdb fed the multiplex PCR reads into MiXCR, producing one record per CDR3 protein. The sample carries 250,000 to 300,000 distinct CDR3 sequences, about 18% recorded once. The chain carries TRBV18 and TRBJ1-1; 7 bases agree with TRBD1. This clonotype was sampled from an older woman with Graves' ophthalmopathy. The sequencing sample was made of blood. The CDR3 DNA sequence: TGTGCCAGCTCACCCCAGGGGGGGGGAAACACTGAAGCTTTCTTT. It yields the protein CASSPQGGGNTEAFF.